This T cell receptor beta chain was sequenced for a study of shared clonotypes between healthy human individuals. Overall study context: Two female and a few male donors aged 18 to 49 were enrolled.

The method was immunoSEQ multiplex PCR; TCRdb's version includes in-frame clones alone and lacks a portion of them. The table records fewer than 550,000 clones, nearly 80% of them present only once. The CDR3 loop spans 18 amino acids. V dropped 2 bases and J dropped 1; count of bases not matched to a gene: 12. CDR1 and CDR2 from the germline V gene are MDHEN and SYDVKM. The chain employs TRBV28 and TRBJ2-7; 9 positions agree with TRBD2. This TCR came from a woman aged 40-49 years in good health. Some clones in this sample may be carry-over from other donors' samples. The sample comprised PBMCs. CDR3 loop: CASSLIRGRAARSYEQYF. The CDR3 DNA follows: TGTGCCAGCAGTTTAATTCGCGGGAGGGCGGCCAGATCCTACGAGCAGTACTTC.